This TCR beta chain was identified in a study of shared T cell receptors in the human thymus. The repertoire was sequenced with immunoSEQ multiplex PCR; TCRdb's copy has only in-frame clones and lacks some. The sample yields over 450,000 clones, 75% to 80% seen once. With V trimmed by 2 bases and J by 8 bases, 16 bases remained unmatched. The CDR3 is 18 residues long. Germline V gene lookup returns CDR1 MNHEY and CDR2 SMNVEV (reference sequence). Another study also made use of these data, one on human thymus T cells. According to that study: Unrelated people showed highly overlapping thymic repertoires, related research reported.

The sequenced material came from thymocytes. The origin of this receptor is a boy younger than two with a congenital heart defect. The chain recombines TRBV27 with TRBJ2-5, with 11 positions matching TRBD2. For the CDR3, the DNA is TGTGCCAGCAGTTTAAGGGCACTAGCGGGAGTAGGGTGGGAAACCCAGTACTTC. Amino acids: CASSLRALAGVGWETQYF.